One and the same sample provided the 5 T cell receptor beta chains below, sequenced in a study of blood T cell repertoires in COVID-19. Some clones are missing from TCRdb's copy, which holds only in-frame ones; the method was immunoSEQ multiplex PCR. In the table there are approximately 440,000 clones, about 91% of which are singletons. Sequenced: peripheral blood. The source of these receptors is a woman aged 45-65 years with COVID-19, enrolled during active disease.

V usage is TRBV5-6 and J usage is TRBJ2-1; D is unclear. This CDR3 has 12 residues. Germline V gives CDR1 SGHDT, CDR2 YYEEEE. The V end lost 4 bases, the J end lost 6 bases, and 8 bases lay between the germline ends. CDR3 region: CASSVYSNEQFF. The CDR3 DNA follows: TGTGCCAGCAGCGTCTACAGCAATGAGCAGTTCTTC. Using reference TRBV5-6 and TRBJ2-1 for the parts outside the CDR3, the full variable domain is DAGVTQSPTHLIKTRGQQVTLRCSPKSGHDTVSWYQQALGQGPQFIFQYYEEEERQRGNFPDRFSGHQFPNYSSELNVNALLLGDSALYLCASSVYSNEQFFGPGTRLTVL.

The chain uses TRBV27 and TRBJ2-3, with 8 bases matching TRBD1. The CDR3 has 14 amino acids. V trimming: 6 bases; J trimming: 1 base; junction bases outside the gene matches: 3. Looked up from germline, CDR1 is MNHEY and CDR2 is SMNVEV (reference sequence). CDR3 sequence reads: CASRAGGGTDTQYF. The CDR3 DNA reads TGTGCCAGCAGGGCAGGGGGCGGCACAGATACGCAGTATTTT.

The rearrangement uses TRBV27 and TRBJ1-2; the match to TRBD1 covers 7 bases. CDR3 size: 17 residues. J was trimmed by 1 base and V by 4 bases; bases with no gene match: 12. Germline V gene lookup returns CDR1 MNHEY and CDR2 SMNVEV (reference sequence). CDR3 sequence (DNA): TGTGCCAGCAGTTCCGTCCCGGGACAGTGGAATAACTATGGCTACACCTTC. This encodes CASSSVPGQWNNYGYTF.

The CDR3 reads CAWERTDTQYF. The CDR3 DNA reads TGTGCCTGGGAGAGGACAGATACGCAGTATTTT. The rearrangement links TRBV30 to TRBJ2-3, with D unclear. Trimming cost V 5 bases and J 3 bases, with 6 bases left between them. The CDR3 length is 11 residues. CDR1 GTSNPN and CDR2 SVGIG come from the germline V gene (reference sequence).

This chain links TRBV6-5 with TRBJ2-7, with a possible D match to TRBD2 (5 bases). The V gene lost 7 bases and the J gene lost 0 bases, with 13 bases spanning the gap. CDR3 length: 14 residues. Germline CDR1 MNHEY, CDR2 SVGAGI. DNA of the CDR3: TGTGCCAGCACGAGAGGGCGTAACTCCTACGAGCAGTACTTC. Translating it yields CASTRGRNSYEQYF.